These 6 T cell receptor beta chains share one sample of origin, sequenced in a study of blood T cells in healthy people across ages. A second PCR of 7 to 11 cycles used a sample-barcoded 5' primer and a J-beta primer mix. TCRdb re-derived calls from the 5' RACE reads in MiXCR, one entry per CDR3 protein. The table lists 650,000 to 800,000 distinct CDR3 sequences, roughly 44% of them singletons. The sample consisted of blood. The receptor set was obtained from a man aged 55 to 69 in good health.

A few counts support this clonotype. The J gene is TRBJ2-5, the V gene TRBV7-8; D is unclear. Trimming stripped 7 bases from V and 5 bases from J, with 14 bases between. Germline CDR1 and CDR2: SGHVS and FQNEAQ. This CDR3 comprises 13 residues. The CDR3 DNA reads as TGTGCCAGCACCTCCGGCCTCGGGGAGACCCAGTACTTC. This translates into CASTSGLGETQYF.

This clonotype was observed a single time. J is TRBJ2-1 and V is TRBV5-1; TRBD1 matches 7 bases. Trimming cost V 4 bases and J 6 bases; bases outside gene matches: 10. The CDR3 covers 15 residues. The germline V gene encodes CDR1 SGHRS and CDR2 YFSETQ. CDR3 region: CASSPEGAMGNEQFF. The DNA for the CDR3 is TGCGCCAGCAGCCCCGAGGGGGCGATGGGCAATGAGCAGTTCTTC. Full variable domain (rest looked up from reference TRBV5-1 and TRBJ2-1): KAGVTQTPRYLIKTRGQQVTLSCSPISGHRSVSWYQQTPGQGLQFLFEYFSETQRNKGNFPGRFSGRQFSNSRSEMNVSTLELGDSALYLCASSPEGAMGNEQFFGPGTRLTVL.

V gene TRBV20-1 combines with J gene TRBJ1-1; D is ambiguous. Trimming stripped 3 bases from V and 1 base from J, with 6 bases between. Germline V gene lookup returns CDR1 DFQATT and CDR2 SNEGSKA (reference sequence). The CDR3 consists of 12 residues. The chain's CDR3 is CSASKQNTEAFF. The CDR3 DNA reads TGCAGTGCTAGTAAGCAGAACACTGAAGCTTTCTTT.

This clonotype was seen a handful of times. The gene calls are TRBV6-2 or TRBV6-3 and TRBJ1-1; 7 bases map to TRBD1. This CDR3 is 14 amino acids long. Germline V gene lookup returns CDR1 MNHEY and CDR2 SVGEGT. Trimming took 7 bases from V and 0 from J; bases not matched to a gene: 5. CDR3: CASKNRGLNTEAFF. CDR3 sequence (DNA): TGTGCCAGCAAAAACAGGGGCTTGAACACTGAAGCTTTCTTT.

V gene TRBV20-1 combines with J gene TRBJ2-1; D might be TRBD2 (5 bases). The CDR3 covers 14 residues. Germline V CDR1 and CDR2: DFQATT, SNEGSKA (reference sequence). Trimming stripped 6 bases from V and 4 bases from J, with 16 bases between. The CDR3 DNA is TGCAGTGCCCGGCGTACTAGTTATTACAATGAGCAGTTCTTC. Amino acid sequence: CSARRTSYYNEQFF.

The DNA for the CDR3 is TGTGCCAGCAGAGAGACCGTCTATGGCTACACCTTC. Translated, it gives CASRETVYGYTF. This rearrangement joins TRBV6-2 or TRBV6-3 to TRBJ1-2, with D unresolved. Germline values: CDR1 MNHEY, CDR2 SVGEGT. The CDR3 spans 12 residues. V lost 6 bases and J 4 bases, leaving 9 bases between the germline ends.